What follows is one T cell receptor beta chain and its context. The data were taken from a study of blood T cell repertoires in COVID-19. Individuals aged about 18 to 90 years were recruited from around 22 US areas. Assay used: immunoSEQ multiplex PCR; TCRdb lists only in-frame clones, some missing. The sample consists of about 380,000 clones, more than 70% of them appearing once. The CDR3 loop spans 13 amino acids. With 8 bases removed from V and 1 base from J, the gap between germline ends came to 9 bases. Germline V gene data show CDR1 as KGHSH and CDR2 as LQKENI. Sequencing was carried out using PBMCs or T cells enriched from blood (not recorded which). This TCR was sampled from a woman aged 18-30 years who had recovered from COVID-19. This chain uses TRBV18 with TRBJ1-5, with D possibly TRBD1 on 6 matching bases. The CDR3 region has the DNA TGTGCCAGCACCGGGACAAGCAATCAGCCCCAGCATTTT. It translates to CASTGTSNQPQHF.